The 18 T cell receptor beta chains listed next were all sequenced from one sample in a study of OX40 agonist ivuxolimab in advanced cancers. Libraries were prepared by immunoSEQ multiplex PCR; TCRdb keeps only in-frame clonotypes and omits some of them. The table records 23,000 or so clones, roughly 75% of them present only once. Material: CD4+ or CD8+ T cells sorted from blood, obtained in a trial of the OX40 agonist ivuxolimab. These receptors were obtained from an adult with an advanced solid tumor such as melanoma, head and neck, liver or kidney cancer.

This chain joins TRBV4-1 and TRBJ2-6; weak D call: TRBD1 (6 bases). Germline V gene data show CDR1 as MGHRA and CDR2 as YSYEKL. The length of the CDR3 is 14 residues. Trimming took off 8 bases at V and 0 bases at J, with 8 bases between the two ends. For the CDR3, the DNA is TGCGCCAGCGGGACACCCTCTGGGGCCAACGTCCTGACTTTC. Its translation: CASGTPSGANVLTF.

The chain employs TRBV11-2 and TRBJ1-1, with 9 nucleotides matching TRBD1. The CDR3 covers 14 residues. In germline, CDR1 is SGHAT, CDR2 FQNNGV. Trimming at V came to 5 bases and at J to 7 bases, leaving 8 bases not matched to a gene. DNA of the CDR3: TGTGCCAGCAGCCCGGGGGTGGACAGGGGTGAAGCTTTCTTT. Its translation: CASSPGVDRGEAFF.

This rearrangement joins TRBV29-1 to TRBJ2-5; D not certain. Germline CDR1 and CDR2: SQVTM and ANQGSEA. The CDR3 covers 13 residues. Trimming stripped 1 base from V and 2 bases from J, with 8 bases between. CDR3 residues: CSVEVGAQETQYF. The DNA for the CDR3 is TGCAGCGTTGAAGTCGGCGCACAAGAGACCCAGTACTTC.

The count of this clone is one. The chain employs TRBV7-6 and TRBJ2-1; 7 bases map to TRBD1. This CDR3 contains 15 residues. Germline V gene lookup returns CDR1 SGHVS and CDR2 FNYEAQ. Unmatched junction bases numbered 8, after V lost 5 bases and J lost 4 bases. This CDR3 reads CASSPGQLLYNEQFF. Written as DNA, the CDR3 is TGTGCCAGCAGCCCGGGACAGCTGCTATACAATGAGCAGTTCTTC.

The CDR3 nucleotides are TGTGCCAGCCATGGACAGGCGAACACTGAAGCTTTCTTT. Translated: CASHGQANTEAFF. The gene calls are TRBV6-4 and TRBJ1-1; 7 bases line up with TRBD1. CDR1 MRHNA and CDR2 SNTAGT come from the germline V gene. The CDR3 is made up of 13 amino acids. The junction had 4 bases not matched to a gene; V was cut back by 8 bases and J by 1 base.

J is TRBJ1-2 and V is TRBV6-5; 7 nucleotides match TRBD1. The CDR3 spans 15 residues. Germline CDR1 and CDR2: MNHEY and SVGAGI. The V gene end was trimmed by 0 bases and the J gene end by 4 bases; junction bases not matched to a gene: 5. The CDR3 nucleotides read TGTGCCAGCAGTTACTCGGGACAGCGGAGCTATGGCTACACCTTC. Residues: CASSYSGQRSYGYTF.

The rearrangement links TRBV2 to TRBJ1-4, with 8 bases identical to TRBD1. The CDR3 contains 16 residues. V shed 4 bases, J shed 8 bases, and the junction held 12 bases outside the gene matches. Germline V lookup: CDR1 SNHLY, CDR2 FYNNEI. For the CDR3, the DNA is TGTGCCAGCAGTGCAAACCCAGGGGGCGCGGGGGAAAAACTGTTTTTT. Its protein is CASSANPGGAGEKLFF.

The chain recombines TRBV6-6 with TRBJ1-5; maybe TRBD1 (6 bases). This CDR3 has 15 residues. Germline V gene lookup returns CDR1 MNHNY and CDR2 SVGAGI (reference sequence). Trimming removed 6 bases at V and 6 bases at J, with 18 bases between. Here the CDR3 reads CASRYIDRLAQPQHF. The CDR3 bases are TGTGCCAGCAGATACATCGACAGGTTAGCTCAGCCCCAGCATTTT.

CDR3 protein: CASMDRRYGYTF. For the CDR3, the DNA is TGTGCCAGCATGGACCGTCGCTATGGCTACACCTTC. The V gene is TRBV2, the J gene TRBJ1-2, with D unclear. The CDR3 runs 12 residues. The germline V gene encodes CDR1 SNHLY and CDR2 FYNNEI. V lost 7 bases and J 4 bases, leaving 10 bases between the germline ends.

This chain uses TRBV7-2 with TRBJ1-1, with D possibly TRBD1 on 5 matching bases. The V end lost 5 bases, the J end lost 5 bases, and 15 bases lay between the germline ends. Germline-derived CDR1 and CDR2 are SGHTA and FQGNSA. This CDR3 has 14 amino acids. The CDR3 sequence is CASSLGTAGTEAFF. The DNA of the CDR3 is TGTGCCAGCAGCCTAGGGACTGCGGGGACTGAAGCTTTCTTT.

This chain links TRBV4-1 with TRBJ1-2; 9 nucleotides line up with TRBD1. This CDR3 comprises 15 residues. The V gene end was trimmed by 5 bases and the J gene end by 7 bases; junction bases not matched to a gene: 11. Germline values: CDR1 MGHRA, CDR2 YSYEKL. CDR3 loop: CASSTRSDRGGGYTF. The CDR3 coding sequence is TGCGCCAGCAGCACCCGCTCGGACAGGGGTGGTGGCTACACCTTC.

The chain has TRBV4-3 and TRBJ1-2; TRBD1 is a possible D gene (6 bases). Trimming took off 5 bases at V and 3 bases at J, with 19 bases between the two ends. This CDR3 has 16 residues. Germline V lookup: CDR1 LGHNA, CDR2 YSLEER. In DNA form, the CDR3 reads TGCGCCAGCAGCTTACAGGCGGGGGCGTCGGACTATGGCTACACCTTC. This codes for CASSLQAGASDYGYTF.

The chain's CDR3 is CASSLADAGSGNTIYF. The CDR3 nucleotides read TGTGCCAGCAGCTTAGCAGATGCGGGCTCTGGAAACACCATATATTTT. The chain joins TRBV7-9 to TRBJ1-3; D is unclear. The CDR3 runs 16 residues. Germline V lookup: CDR1 SEHNR, CDR2 FQNEAQ (reference sequence). Trimming removed 0 bases at V and 0 bases at J, with 9 bases between.

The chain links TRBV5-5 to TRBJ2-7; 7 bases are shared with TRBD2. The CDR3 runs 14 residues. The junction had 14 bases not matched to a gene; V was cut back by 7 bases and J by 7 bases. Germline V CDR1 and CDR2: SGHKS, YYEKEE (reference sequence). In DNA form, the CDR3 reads TGTGCCAGCTCATGGGATGGGGCCGGGAGGGAGCAGTACTTC. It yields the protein CASSWDGAGREQYF.

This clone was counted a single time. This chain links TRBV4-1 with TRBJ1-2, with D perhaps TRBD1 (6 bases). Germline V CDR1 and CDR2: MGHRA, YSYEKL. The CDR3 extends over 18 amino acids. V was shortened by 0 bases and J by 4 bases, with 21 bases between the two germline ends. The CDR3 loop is CASSQDSRGRDPLYGYTF. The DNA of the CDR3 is TGCGCCAGCAGCCAAGATTCACGGGGGCGAGACCCTCTCTATGGCTACACCTTC.

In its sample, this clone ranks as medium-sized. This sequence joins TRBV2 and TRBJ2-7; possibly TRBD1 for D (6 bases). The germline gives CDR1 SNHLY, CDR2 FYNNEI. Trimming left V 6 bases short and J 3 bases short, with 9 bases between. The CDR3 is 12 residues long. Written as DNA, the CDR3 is TGTGCCAGCAGGGTGACAGGCTACGAGCAGTACTTC. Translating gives CASRVTGYEQYF. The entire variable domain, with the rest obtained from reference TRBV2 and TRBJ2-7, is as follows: EPEVTQTPSHQVTQMGQEVILRCVPISNHLYFYWYRQILGQKVEFLVSFYNNEISEKSEIFDDQFSVERPDGSNFTLKIRSTKLEDSAMYFCASRVTGYEQYFGPGTRLTVT.

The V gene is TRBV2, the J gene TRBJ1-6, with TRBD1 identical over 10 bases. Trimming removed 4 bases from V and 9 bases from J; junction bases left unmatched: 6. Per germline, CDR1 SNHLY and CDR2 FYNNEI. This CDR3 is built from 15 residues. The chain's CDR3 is CASSVRQGAPSPLHF. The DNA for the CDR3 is TGTGCCAGCAGTGTAAGACAGGGGGCACCTTCACCCCTCCACTTT. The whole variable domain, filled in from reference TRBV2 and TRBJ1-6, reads EPEVTQTPSHQVTQMGQEVILRCVPISNHLYFYWYRQILGQKVEFLVSFYNNEISEKSEIFDDQFSVERPDGSNFTLKIRSTKLEDSAMYFCASSVRQGAPSPLHFGNGTRLTVT.

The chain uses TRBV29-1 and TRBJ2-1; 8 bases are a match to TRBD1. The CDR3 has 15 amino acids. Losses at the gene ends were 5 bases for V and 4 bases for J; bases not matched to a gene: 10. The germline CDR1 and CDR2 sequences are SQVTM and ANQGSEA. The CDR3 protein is CSVYGQGRTYNEQFF. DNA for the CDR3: TGCAGCGTTTACGGACAGGGTCGGACATACAATGAGCAGTTCTTC.